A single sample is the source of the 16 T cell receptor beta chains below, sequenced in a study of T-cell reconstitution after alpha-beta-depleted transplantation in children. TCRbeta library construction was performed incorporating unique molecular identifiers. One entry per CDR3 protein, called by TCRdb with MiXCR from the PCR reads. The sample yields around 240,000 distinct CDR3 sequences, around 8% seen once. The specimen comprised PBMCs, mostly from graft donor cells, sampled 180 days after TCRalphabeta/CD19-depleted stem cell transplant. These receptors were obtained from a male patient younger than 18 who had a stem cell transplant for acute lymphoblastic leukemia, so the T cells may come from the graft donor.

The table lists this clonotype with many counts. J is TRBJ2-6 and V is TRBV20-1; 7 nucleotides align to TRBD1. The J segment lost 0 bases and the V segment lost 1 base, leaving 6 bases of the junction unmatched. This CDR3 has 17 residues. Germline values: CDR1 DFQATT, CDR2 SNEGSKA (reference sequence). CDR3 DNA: TGCAGTGCTAGAGTGCGACAGGGCATCTCTGGGGCCAACGTCCTGACTTTC. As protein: CSARVRQGISGANVLTF.

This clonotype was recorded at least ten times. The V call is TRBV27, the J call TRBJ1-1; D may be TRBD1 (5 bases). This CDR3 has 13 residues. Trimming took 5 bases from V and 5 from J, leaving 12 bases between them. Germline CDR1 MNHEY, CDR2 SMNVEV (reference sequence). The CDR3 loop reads CASSRAGTTEAFF. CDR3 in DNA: TGTGCCAGCAGTAGAGCAGGGACTACTGAAGCTTTCTTT.

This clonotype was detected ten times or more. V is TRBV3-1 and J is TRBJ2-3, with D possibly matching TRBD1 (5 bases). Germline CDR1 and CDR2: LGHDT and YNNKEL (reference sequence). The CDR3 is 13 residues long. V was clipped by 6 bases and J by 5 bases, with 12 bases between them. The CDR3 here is CASRHRFQDTQYF. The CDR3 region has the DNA TGTGCCAGCAGGCACAGGTTTCAAGATACGCAGTATTTT.

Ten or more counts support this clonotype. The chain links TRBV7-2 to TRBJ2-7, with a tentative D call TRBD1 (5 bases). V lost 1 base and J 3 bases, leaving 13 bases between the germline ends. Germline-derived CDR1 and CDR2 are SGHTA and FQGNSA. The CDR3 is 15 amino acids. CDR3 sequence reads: CASSLERDSYYEQYF. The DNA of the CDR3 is TGTGCCAGCAGCTTAGAGAGAGACAGTTACTACGAGCAGTACTTC.

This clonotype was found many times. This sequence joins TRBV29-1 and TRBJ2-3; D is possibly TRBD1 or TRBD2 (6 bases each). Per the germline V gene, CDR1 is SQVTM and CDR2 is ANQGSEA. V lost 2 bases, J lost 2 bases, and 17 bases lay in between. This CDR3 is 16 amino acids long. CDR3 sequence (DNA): TGCAGCGTTGAACGCCTTTCGGGGGCCGACACAGATACGCAGTATTTT. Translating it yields CSVERLSGADTDTQYF.

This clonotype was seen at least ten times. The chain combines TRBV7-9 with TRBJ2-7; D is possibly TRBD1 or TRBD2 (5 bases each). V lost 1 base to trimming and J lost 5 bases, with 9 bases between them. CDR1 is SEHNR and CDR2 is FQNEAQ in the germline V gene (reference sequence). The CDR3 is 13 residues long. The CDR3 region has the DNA TGTGCCAGCAGCTTAGATGGGGGTCACGAGCAGTACTTC. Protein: CASSLDGGHEQYF.

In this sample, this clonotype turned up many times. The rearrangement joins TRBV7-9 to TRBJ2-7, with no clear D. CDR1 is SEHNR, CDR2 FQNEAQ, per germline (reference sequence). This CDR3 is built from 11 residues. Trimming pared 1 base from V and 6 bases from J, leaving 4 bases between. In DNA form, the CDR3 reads TGTGCCAGCAGCTTAGGGGCCGAGCAGTACTTC. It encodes CASSLGAEQYF.

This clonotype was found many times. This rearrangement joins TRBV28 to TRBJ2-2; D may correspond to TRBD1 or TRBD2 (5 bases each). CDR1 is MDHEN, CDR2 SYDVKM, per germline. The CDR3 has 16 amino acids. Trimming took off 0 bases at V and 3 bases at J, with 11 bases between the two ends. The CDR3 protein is CASSLWPGRDTGELFF. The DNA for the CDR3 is TGTGCCAGCAGTTTATGGCCAGGGCGGGACACCGGGGAGCTGTTTTTT.

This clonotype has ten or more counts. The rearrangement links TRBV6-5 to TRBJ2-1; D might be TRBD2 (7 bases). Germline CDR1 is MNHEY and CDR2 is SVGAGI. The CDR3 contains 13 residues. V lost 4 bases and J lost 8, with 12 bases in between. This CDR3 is CASSFRGADEQFF. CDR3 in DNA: TGTGCCAGCAGTTTTCGGGGGGCAGATGAGCAGTTCTTC.

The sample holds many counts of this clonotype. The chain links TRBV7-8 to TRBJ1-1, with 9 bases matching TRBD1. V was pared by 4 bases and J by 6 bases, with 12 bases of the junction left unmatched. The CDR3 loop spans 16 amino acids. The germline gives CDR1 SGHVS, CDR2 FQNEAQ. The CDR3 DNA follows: TGTGCCAGCAGCTCGGGGCGGGACAGGGAGATAGCTGAAGCTTTCTTT. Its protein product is CASSSGRDREIAEAFF.

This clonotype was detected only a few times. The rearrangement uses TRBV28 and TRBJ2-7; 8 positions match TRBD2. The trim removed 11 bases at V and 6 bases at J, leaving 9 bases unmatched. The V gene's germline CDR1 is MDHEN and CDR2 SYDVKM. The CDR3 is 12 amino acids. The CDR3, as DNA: TGTGCCTGGAGCGGGAGTGGAACCGAGCAGTACTTC. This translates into CAWSGSGTEQYF.

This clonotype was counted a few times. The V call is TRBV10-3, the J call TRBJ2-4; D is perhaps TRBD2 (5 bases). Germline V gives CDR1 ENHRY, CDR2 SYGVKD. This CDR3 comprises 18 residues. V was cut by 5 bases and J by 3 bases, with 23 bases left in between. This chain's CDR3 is CAISPPYGLVAGKNIQYF. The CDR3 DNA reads TGTGCCATCAGTCCACCTTATGGACTGGTTGCGGGCAAAAACATTCAGTACTTC.

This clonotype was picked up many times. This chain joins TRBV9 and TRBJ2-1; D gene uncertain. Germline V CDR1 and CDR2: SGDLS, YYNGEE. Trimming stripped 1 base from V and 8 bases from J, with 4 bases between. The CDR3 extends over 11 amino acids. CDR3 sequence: CASSVSDEQFF. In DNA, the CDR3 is TGTGCCAGCAGCGTATCGGATGAGCAGTTCTTC. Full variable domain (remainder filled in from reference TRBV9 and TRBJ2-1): DSGVTQTPKHLITATGQRVTLRCSPRSGDLSVYWYQQSLDQGLQFLIQYYNGEERAKGNILERFSAQQFPDLHSELNLSSLELGDSALYFCASSVSDEQFFGPGTRLTVL.

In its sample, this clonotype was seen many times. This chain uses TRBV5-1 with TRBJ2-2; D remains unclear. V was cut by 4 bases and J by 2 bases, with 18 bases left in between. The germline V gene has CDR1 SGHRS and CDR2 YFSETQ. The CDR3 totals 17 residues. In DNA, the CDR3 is TGCGCCAGCAGCAGAGCCCCCCCGGGCCATAACACCGGGGAGCTGTTTTTT. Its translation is CASSRAPPGHNTGELFF.

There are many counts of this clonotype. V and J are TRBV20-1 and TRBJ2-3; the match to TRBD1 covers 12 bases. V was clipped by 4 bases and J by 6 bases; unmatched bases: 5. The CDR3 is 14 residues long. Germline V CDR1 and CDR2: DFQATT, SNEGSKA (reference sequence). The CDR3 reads CSAIGTGGWDTQYF. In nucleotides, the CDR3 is TGCAGTGCTATAGGGACAGGGGGCTGGGATACGCAGTATTTT.

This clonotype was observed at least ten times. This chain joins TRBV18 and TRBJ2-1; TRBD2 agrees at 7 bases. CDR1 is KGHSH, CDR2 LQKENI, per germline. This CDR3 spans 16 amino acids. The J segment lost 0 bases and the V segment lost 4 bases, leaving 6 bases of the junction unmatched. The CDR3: CASSLMGGDSYNEQFF. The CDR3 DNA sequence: TGTGCCAGCTCACTAATGGGGGGGGACTCCTACAATGAGCAGTTCTTC. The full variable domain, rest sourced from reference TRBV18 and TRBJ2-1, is NAGVMQNPRHLVRRRGQEARLRCSPMKGHSHVYWYRQLPEEGLKFMVYLQKENIIDESGMPKERFSAEFPKEGPSILRIQQVVRGDSAAYFCASSLMGGDSYNEQFFGPGTRLTVL.